This T cell receptor (beta chain) is from a study of T cells in Graves' hyperthyroidism and ophthalmopathy. Study results and limitations: Ophthalmopathy, which appeared later, was predicted by the model a median around 6 months before onset.

This clonotype was observed a handful of times. Its cognate antigen is unknown. This CDR3 is 14 amino acids long. Germline values: CDR1 SNHLY, CDR2 FYNNEI. The J segment lost 2 bases and the V segment lost 6 bases, leaving 4 bases of the junction unmatched. RNA transcripts served as the template for amplifying TCR beta CDR3 regions. The HTBI primer set drove a first-round RT-PCR of the TCR CDR3. TCRdb called the multiplex PCR reads again in MiXCR, with one record for every CDR3 protein. The profile shows hundreds of thousands of distinct CDR3 sequences, roughly a sixth of them singletons. The patients, who ranged from 18 to 65 in age, presented with newly diagnosed hyperthyroidism lasting under 2 months. A patient was excluded if there was uncontrolled infection, other autoimmune disease, pregnancy or lactation. The authors obtained PBMCs from 10 ml of fresh peripheral blood.

The V call is TRBV2, the J call TRBJ1-5, with 7 bases fitting TRBD1. The sequenced sample consisted of blood. The receptor was derived from a woman in her 50s with Graves' hyperthyroidism that later progressed to Graves' ophthalmopathy. The CDR3 sequence: CASSGDSGNQPQHF. DNA for the CDR3: TGTGCCAGCAGCGGGGACAGTGGCAATCAGCCCCAGCATTTT.